The 16 T cell receptor beta chains given below trace back to one sample, sequenced in a study of cytomegalovirus exposure and HLA in healthy donors. Amplification used 60 Vbeta primers and 13 Jbeta primers. This table comes from immunoSEQ multiplex PCR, and its TCRdb copy is limited to in-frame clones, with some not included. The sample has fewer than 200,000 clones. The sequencing sample was made of PBMCs. The receptors originated from a man under 40 in good health and CMV-seronegative.

V is TRBV30 and J is TRBJ2-5; TRBD1 might be the D (5 bases). This CDR3 region has 14 residues. V shed 1 base and J shed 3 bases, with 12 bases lying between them. Germline assignment: CDR1 GTSNPN and CDR2 SVGIG (reference sequence). CDR3 amino acids: CAWSELQGEETQYF. The DNA of the CDR3 is TGTGCCTGGAGTGAGCTCCAGGGTGAAGAGACCCAGTACTTC. The whole variable domain, remainder taken from reference TRBV30 and TRBJ2-5, is SQTIHQWPATLVQPVGSPLSLECTVEGTSNPNLYWYRQAAGRGLQLLFYSVGIGQISSEVPQNLSASRPQDRQFILSSKKLLLSDSGFYLCAWSELQGEETQYFGPGTRLLVL.

The chain is built from TRBV30 and TRBJ2-1; 9 positions agree with TRBD2. Germline V gene lookup returns CDR1 GTSNPN and CDR2 SVGIG (reference sequence). J was trimmed by 2 bases and V by 7 bases; bases with no gene match: 3. CDR3 length: 13 amino acids. CDR3 residues: CASERGAYNEQFF. CDR3 bases: TGTGCCTCGGAGCGGGGGGCCTACAATGAGCAGTTCTTC.

The V gene is TRBV6-1, the J gene TRBJ1-2; 7 bases agree with TRBD1. CDR1 is MNHNS and CDR2 is SASEGT in the germline V gene. The CDR3 covers 12 residues. The ends lost 9 bases at V and 4 bases at J; junction bases unmatched: 5. The CDR3 DNA sequence: TGTGCCAGTGAGGGGGCACCCTATGGCTACACCTTC. Protein: CASEGAPYGYTF.

The rearrangement links TRBV5-4 to TRBJ2-7, with 8 positions matching TRBD2. There are 15 residues in the CDR3. The V gene's germline CDR1 is SGHNT and CDR2 YYREEE (reference sequence). Trimming at V came to 2 bases and at J to 0 bases, leaving 4 bases not matched to a gene. The CDR3 DNA reads as TGTGCCAGCAGCTTCCAGCGGGGGACCTCCTACGAGCAGTACTTC. This translates into CASSFQRGTSYEQYF.

V and J are TRBV19 and TRBJ1-2, with D uncertain. V lost 3 bases to trimming and J lost 7 bases, with 15 bases between them. CDR3 length equals 14 residues. Germline-derived CDR1 and CDR2 are LNHDA and SQIVND (reference sequence). CDR3 amino acids: CASSMVGRVAGYTF. The CDR3 DNA reads TGTGCCAGTAGTATGGTCGGGAGGGTGGCTGGCTACACCTTC.

As regards this clone: Sequence at one end of the junction differs from germline and may be a read error. This chain links TRBV7-3 with TRBJ2-1; the D is unclear. The V gene's germline CDR1 is SGHTA and CDR2 FQGTGA. The CDR3 runs to 14 residues. CDR3 sequence: CASSLTSSYNEQFF. DNA for the CDR3: TGTGCCAGCAGCCTAACGAGCTCCTACAATGAGCAGTTCTTC.

V and J are TRBV7-3 and TRBJ1-2; D possibly corresponds to TRBD1 (5 bases). CDR1 SGHTA and CDR2 FQGTGA come from the germline V gene. V lost 6 bases and J lost 4, with 15 bases in between. CDR3 length: 14 residues. CDR3 coding DNA: TGTGCCAGCAGTCCGGGGGAATCGGGCTATGGCTACACCTTC. Its translation is CASSPGESGYGYTF.

The chain's CDR3 is CAWSGGARETQYF. The CDR3 nucleotides read TGTGCCTGGAGCGGGGGGGCCCGTGAGACCCAGTACTTC. V is TRBV30 and J is TRBJ2-5; 8 nucleotides line up with TRBD2. The CDR3 totals 13 residues. With V trimmed by 3 bases and J by 5 bases, 5 bases remained unmatched. Germline CDR1 GTSNPN, CDR2 SVGIG (reference sequence). The full variable domain, rest sourced from reference TRBV30 and TRBJ2-5, is SQTIHQWPATLVQPVGSPLSLECTVEGTSNPNLYWYRQAAGRGLQLLFYSVGIGQISSEVPQNLSASRPQDRQFILSSKKLLLSDSGFYLCAWSGGARETQYFGPGTRLLVL.

The chain is built from TRBV9 and TRBJ1-1; no definite D call. Trimming shortened V by 1 base and J by 0 bases, and 7 bases separated the two germline ends. The CDR3 length is 14 residues. CDR1 SGDLS and CDR2 YYNGEE come from the germline V gene. The CDR3 loop reads CASSVLSLNTEAFF. CDR3 DNA sequence: TGTGCCAGCAGCGTACTTAGTTTGAACACTGAAGCTTTCTTT.

The J gene is TRBJ2-5, the V gene TRBV6-1, with a weak D call TRBD1 (5 bases). The CDR3 length is 14 residues. Trimming removed 4 bases at V and 1 base at J, with 10 bases between. From germline, CDR1 is MNHNS and CDR2 SASEGT. The CDR3 coding sequence is TGTGCCAGCAGTGCAGTGGGGCTCCAAGAGACCCAGTACTTC. This gives the protein CASSAVGLQETQYF.

The V gene is TRBV19, the J gene TRBJ2-2, with 7 positions matching TRBD1. The trim removed 2 bases at V and 7 bases at J, leaving 7 bases unmatched. The CDR3 has 15 residues. CDR1 and CDR2 (germline): LNHDA, SQIVND (reference sequence). The CDR3 DNA follows: TGTGCCAGTAGTATATTGAGGGGGCTGGGCGGGGAGCTGTTTTTT. It specifies CASSILRGLGGELFF.

Remarks on this clone: The CDR3 does not end in the conserved phenylalanine or tryptophan, so this is likely a read error. The chain couples TRBV4-2 to TRBJ2-7; maybe TRBD2 (6 bases). There are 17 residues in the CDR3. Germline CDR1 is LGHNA and CDR2 is YNFKEQ. V dropped 1 base and J dropped 3 bases, with 19 bases sitting between them. The chain's CDR3 is CASSQGSPGLTFYEQYL. In nucleotides, the CDR3 is TGTGCCAGCAGCCAAGGGAGCCCGGGACTTACCTTCTACGAGCAGTACCTC.

The chain combines TRBV19 with TRBJ1-1; D not certain. Germline CDR1 LNHDA, CDR2 SQIVND (reference sequence). The V gene lost 6 bases and the J gene lost 1 base, with 12 bases spanning the gap. CDR3 length equals 14 residues. The CDR3 DNA follows: TGTGCCAGTAGCCCGGGTGTATGGAACACTGAAGCTTTCTTT. Protein: CASSPGVWNTEAFF.

The chain couples TRBV19 to TRBJ2-1; 8 bases align to TRBD2. V dropped 5 bases and J dropped 4; count of bases not matched to a gene: 4. CDR1 and CDR2 from the germline V gene are LNHDA and SQIVND (reference sequence). This CDR3 region has 14 residues. The CDR3 protein is CASSGPSGYNEQFF. CDR3 DNA: TGTGCCAGTAGTGGGCCTAGCGGGTACAATGAGCAGTTCTTC.

The rearrangement uses TRBV7-6 and TRBJ1-4; D call uncertain. This CDR3 is built from 15 residues. Trimming removed 1 base from V and 4 bases from J, with 10 bases in between. CDR1 SGHVS and CDR2 FNYEAQ come from the germline V gene. Here the CDR3 DNA reads TGTGCCAGCAGCTTAGGAGCTCAAATTAATGAAAAACTGTTTTTT. It is translated as CASSLGAQINEKLFF.

The rearrangement uses TRBV4-2 and TRBJ2-7; 8 nucleotides agree with TRBD2. Germline V gene lookup returns CDR1 LGHNA and CDR2 YNFKEQ. This CDR3 contains 16 residues. V was clipped by 2 bases and J by 4 bases; unmatched bases: 10. The CDR3 reads CASSQLRAGDLYEQYF. The CDR3 DNA follows: TGTGCCAGCAGCCAACTCAGAGCGGGGGACTTATACGAGCAGTACTTC.